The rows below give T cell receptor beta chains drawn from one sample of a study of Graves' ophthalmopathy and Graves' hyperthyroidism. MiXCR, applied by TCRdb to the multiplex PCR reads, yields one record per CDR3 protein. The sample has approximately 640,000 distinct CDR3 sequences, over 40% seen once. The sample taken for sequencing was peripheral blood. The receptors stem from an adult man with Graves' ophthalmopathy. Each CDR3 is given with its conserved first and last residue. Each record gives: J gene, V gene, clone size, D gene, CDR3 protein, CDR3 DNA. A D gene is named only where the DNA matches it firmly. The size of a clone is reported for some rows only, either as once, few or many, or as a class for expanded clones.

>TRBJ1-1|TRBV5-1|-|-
CASSLGDTTNTEAFF
TGCGCCAGCAGCTTGGGTGACACCACGAACACTGAAGCTTTCTTT
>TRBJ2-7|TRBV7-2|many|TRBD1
CASSFDRVYYEQYF
TGTGCCAGCAGCTTCGACAGGGTGTACTACGAGCAGTACTTC
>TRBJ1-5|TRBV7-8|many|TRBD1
CASSPDRVSNQPQHF
TGTGCCAGCAGCCCAGACAGGGTGAGCAATCAGCCCCAGCATTTT
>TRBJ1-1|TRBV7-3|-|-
CASSLGTGEAFF
TGTGCCAGCAGCTTAGGAACAGGTGAAGCTTTCTTT
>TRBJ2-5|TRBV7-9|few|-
CASSQEDPGGREKTQYF
TGTGCCAGCAGCCAAGAGGATCCAGGAGGAAGGGAAAAGACCCAGTACTTC
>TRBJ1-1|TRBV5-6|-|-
CASSRILVNTEAFF
TGTGCCAGCAGCCGGATTCTCGTGAACACTGAAGCTTTCTTT
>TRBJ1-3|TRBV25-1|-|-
CASSLGTFGNTIYF
TGTGCCAGCAGCTTGGGGACTTTTGGAAACACCATATATTTT
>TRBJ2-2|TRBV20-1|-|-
CSARGRSGRRNTGELFF
TGCAGTGCCAGAGGACGGAGCGGAAGGCGTAACACCGGGGAGCTGTTTTTT
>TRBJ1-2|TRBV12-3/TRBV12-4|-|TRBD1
CASSRRQGARVSYGYTF
TGTGCCAGCAGCCGTCGACAGGGGGCGCGGGTCAGCTATGGCTACACCTTC
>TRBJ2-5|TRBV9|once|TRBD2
CASSSSGGQEQETQYF
TGTGCCAGCAGTTCTAGCGGGGGACAGGAGCAAGAGACCCAGTACTTC
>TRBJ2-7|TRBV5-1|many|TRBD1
CASSLVSGGSQYF
TGCGCCAGCAGCTTGGTGTCAGGGGGCTCTCAGTACTTC
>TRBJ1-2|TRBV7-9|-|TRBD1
CASSQETGGVFVYGYTF
TGTGCCAGCAGCCAAGAGACAGGGGGAGTTTTCGTCTATGGCTACACCTTC
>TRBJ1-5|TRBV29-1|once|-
CSSGDQPQHF
TGCAGCTCAGGGGATCAGCCCCAGCATTTT
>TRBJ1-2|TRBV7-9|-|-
CACKRVPANYGYTF
TGTGCCTGCAAGCGGGTCCCAGCTAACTATGGCTACACCTTC
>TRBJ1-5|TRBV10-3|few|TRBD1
CASSHDRGSFQPQHF
TGTGCCAGCAGCCACGACAGGGGATCTTTTCAGCCCCAGCATTTT
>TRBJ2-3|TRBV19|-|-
CASSIAGAEADTQYF
TGTGCCAGTAGTATTGCGGGGGCGGAGGCAGATACGCAGTATTTT
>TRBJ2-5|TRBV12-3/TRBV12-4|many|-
CASSLTTIGETQYF
TGTGCCAGCAGTTTAACGACTATTGGAGAGACCCAGTACTTC
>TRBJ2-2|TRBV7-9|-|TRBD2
CASSLGRTSGESTGELFF
TGTGCCAGCAGCTTGGGCCGGACTAGCGGGGAGAGCACCGGGGAGCTGTTTTTT
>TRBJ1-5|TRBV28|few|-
CASSREQPQHF
TGTGCCAGCAGCCGGGAACAGCCCCAGCATTTT
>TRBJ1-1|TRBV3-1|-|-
CASSQDYGNTEAFF
TGTGCCAGCAGCCAAGATTATGGGAACACTGAAGCTTTCTTT